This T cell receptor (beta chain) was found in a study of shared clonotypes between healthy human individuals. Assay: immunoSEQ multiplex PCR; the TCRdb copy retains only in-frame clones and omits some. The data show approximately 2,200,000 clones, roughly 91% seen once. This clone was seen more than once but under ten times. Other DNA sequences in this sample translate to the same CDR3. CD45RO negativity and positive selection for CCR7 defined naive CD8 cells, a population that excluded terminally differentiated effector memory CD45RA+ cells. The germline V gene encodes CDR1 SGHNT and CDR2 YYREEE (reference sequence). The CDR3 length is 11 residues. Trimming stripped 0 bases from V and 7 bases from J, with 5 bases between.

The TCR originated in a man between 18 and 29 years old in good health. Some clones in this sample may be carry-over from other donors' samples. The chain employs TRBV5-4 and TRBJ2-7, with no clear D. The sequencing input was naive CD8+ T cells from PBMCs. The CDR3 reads CASSLEGEQYF. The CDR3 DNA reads TGTGCCAGCAGCTTGGAGGGAGAGCAGTACTTC.